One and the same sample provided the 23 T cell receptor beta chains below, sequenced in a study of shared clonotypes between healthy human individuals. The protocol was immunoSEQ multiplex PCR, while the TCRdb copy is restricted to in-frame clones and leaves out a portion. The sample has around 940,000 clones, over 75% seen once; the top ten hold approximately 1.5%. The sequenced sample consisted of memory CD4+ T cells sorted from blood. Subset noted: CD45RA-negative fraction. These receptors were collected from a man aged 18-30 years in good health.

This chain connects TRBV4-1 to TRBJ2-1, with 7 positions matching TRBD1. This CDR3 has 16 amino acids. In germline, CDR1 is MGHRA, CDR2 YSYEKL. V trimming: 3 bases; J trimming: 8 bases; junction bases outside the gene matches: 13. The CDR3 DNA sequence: TGCGCCAGCAGCCATGCCACAGGGGAACGGTCTGATGAGCAGTTCTTC. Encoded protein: CASSHATGERSDEQFF.

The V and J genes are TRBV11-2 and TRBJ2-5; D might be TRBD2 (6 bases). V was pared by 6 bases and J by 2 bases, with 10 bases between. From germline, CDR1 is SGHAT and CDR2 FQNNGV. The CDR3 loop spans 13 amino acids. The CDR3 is CASSTSSQETQYF. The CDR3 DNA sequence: TGTGCCAGCAGTACTAGCTCTCAAGAGACCCAGTACTTC.

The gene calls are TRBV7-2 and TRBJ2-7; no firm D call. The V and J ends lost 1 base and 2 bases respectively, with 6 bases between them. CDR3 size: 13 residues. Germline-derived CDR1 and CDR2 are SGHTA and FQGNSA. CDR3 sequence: CASSLGPPYEQYF. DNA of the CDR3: TGTGCCAGCAGCTTAGGGCCCCCCTACGAGCAGTACTTC.

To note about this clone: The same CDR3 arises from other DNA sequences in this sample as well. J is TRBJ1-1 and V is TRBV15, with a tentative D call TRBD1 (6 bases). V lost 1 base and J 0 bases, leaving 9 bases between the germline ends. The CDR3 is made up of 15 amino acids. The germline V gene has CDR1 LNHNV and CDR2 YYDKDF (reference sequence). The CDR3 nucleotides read TGTGCCACCAGCAGAGTGGGACAATTGAACACTGAAGCTTTCTTT. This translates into CATSRVGQLNTEAFF. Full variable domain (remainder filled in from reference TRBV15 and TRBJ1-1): DAMVIQNPRYQVTQFGKPVTLSCSQTLNHNVMYWYQQKSSQAPKLLFHYYDKDFNNEADTPDNFQSRRPNTSFCFLDIRSPGLGDTAMYLCATSRVGQLNTEAFFGQGTRLTVV.

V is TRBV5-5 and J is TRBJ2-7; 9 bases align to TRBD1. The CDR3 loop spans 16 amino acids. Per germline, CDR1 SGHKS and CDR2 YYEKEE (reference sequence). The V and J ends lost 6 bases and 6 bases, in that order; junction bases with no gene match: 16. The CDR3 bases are TGTGCCAGCACCGCCGGGTTGGACAGGGGAAGCTCCGAGCAGTACTTC. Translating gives CASTAGLDRGSSEQYF.

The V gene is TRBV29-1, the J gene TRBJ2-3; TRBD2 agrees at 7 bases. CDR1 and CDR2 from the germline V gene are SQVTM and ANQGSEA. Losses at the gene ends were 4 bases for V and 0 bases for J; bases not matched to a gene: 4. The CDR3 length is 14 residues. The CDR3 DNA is TGCAGCGTTGGAGCGGGGTCCAGCACAGATACGCAGTATTTT. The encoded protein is CSVGAGSSTDTQYF.

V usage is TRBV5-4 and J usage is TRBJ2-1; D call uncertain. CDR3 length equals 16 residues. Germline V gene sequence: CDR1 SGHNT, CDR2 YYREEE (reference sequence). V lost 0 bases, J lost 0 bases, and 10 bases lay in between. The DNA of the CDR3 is TGTGCCAGCAGCTTGGGGCAGGCTCCCTCCTACAATGAGCAGTTCTTC. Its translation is CASSLGQAPSYNEQFF.

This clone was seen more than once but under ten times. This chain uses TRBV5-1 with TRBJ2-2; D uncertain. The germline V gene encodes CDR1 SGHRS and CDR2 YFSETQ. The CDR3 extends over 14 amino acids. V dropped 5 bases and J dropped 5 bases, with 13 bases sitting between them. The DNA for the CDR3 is TGCGCCAGCAGTTTGAGCGCCCAGACCGGGGAGCTGTTTTTT. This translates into CASSLSAQTGELFF.

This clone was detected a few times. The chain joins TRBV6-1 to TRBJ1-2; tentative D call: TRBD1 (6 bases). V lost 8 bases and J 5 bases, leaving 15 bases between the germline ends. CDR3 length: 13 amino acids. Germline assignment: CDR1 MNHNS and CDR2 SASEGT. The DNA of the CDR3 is TGTGCCAGCCGCGCAGGGGCGCTGTATGGCTACACCTTC. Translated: CASRAGALYGYTF.

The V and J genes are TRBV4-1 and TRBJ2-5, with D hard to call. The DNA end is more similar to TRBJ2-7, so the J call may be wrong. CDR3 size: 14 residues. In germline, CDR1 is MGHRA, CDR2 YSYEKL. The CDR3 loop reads CASSQVVGPYEQYF. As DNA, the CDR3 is TGCGCCAGCAGCCAAGTCGTGGGTCCCTACGAGCAGTACTTC.

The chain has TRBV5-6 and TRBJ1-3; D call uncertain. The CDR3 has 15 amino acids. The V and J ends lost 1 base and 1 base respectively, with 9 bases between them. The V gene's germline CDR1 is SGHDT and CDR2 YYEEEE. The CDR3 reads CASSLNSVSGNTIYF. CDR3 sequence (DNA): TGTGCCAGCAGCTTGAACAGTGTTTCTGGAAACACCATATATTTT.

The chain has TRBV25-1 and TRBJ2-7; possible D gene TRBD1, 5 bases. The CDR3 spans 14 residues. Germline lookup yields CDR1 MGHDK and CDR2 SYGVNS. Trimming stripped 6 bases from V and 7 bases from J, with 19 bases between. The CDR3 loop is CASRGPLGSSEQYF. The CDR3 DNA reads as TGTGCCAGCAGGGGGCCTTTAGGGTCGTCTGAGCAGTACTTC.

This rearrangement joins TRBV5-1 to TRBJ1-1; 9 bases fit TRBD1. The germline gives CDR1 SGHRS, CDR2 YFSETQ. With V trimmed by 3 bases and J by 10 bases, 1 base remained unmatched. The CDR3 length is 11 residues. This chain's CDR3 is CASSSGQGAFF. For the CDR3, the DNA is TGCGCCAGCAGCTCGGGACAGGGAGCTTTCTTT.

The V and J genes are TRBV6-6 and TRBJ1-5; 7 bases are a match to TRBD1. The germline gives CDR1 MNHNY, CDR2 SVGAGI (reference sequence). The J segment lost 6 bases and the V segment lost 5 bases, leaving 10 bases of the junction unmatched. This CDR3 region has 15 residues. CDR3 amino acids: CASSEMTGYGQPQHF. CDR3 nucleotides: TGTGCCAGCAGTGAGATGACAGGGTATGGTCAGCCCCAGCATTTT.

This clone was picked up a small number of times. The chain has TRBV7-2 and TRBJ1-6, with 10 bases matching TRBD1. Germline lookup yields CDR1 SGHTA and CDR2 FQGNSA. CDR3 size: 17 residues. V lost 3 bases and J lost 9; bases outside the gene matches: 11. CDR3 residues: CASSFSPGQGNFSPLHF. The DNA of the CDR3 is TGTGCCAGCAGCTTCTCACCGGGACAGGGGAATTTTTCACCCCTCCACTTT.

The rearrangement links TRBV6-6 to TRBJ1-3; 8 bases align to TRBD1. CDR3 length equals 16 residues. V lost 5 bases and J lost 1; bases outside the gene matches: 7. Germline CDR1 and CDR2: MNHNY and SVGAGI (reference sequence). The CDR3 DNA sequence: TGTGCCAGCAGTGGCGGGACAGGTTTTTCTGGAAACACCATATATTTT. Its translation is CASSGGTGFSGNTIYF.

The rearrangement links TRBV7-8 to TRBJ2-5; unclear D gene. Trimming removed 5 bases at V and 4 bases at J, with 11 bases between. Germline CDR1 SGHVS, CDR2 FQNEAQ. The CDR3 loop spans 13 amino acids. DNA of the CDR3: TGTGCCAGCAGCCCAGCCTGGTTAGAGACCCAGTACTTC. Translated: CASSPAWLETQYF.

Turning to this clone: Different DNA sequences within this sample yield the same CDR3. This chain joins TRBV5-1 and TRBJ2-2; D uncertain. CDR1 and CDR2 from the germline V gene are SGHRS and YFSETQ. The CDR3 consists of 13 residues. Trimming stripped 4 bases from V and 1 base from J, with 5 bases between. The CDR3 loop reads CASSPENTGELFF. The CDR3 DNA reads TGCGCCAGCAGCCCGGAGAACACCGGGGAGCTGTTTTTT.

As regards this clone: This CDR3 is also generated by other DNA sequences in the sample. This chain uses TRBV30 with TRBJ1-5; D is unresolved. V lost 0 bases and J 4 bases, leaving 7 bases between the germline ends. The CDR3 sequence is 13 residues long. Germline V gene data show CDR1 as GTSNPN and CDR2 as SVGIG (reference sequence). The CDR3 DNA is TGTGCCTGGAGTGTAGGGAGTAATCAGCCCCAGCATTTT. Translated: CAWSVGSNQPQHF.

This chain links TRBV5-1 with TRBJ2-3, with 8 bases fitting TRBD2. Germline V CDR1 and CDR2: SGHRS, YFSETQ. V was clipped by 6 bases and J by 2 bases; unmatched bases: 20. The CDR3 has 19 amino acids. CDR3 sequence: CASTHARGLVVVPTDTQYF. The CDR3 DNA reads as TGCGCCAGCACCCACGCGCGGGGACTAGTGGTGGTTCCCACAGATACGCAGTATTTT.

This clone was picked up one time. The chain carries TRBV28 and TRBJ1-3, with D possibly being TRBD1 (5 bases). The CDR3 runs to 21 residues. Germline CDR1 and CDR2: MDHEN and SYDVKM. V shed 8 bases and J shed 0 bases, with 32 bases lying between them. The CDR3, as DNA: TGTGCCAGCCGGGGCCCCCCCGGGACGGTAGGGAGCGGGCTCTCTGGAAACACCATATATTTT. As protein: CASRGPPGTVGSGLSGNTIYF. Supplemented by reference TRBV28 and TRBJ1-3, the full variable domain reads DVKVTQSSRYLVKRTGEKVFLECVQDMDHENMFWYRQDPGLGLRLIYFSYDVKMKEKGDIPEGYSVSREKKERFSLILESASTNQTSMYLCASRGPPGTVGSGLSGNTIYFGEGSWLTVV.

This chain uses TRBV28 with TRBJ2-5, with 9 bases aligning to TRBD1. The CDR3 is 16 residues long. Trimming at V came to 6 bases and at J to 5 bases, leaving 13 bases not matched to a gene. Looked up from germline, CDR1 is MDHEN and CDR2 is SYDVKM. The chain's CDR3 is CASSNDRGTNRETQYF. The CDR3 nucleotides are TGTGCCAGCAGCAACGACAGGGGGACTAACAGGGAGACCCAGTACTTC.

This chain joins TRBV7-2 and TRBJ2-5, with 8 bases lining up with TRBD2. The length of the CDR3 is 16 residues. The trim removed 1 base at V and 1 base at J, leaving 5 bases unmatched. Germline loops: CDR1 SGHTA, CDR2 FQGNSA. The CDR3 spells CASSLGAGVFQETQYF. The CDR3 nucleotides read TGTGCCAGCAGCTTAGGAGCGGGGGTTTTCCAAGAGACCCAGTACTTC.